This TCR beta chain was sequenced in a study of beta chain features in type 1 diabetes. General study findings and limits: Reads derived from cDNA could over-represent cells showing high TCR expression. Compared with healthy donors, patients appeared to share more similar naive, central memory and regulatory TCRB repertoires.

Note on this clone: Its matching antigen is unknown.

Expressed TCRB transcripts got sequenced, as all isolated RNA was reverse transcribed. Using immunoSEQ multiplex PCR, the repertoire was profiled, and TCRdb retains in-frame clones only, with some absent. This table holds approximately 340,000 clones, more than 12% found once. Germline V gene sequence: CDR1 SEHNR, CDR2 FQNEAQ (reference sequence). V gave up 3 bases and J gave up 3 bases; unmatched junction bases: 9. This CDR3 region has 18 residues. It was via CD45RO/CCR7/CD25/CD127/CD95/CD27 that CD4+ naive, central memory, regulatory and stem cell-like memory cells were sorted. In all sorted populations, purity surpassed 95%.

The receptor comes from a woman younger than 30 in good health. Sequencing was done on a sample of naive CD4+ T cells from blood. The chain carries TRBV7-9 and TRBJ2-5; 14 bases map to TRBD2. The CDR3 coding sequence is TGTGCCAGCAGCTTCCGTCCGGGACTAGCGGGAGCAGAAGAGACCCAGTACTTC. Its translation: CASSFRPGLAGAEETQYF.